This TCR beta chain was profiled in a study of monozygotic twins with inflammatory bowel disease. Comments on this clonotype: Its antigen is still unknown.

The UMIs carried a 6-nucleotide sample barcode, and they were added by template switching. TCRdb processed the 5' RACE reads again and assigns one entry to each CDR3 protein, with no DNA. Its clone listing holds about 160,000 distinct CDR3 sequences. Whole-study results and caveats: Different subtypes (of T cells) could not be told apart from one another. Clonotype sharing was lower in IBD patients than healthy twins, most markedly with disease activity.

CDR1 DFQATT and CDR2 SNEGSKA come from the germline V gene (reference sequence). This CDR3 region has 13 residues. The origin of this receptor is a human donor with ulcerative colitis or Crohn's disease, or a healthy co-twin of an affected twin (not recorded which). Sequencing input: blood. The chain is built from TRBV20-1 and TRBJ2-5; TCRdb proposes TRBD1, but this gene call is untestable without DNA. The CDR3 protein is CSAIPPAKKTQYF.